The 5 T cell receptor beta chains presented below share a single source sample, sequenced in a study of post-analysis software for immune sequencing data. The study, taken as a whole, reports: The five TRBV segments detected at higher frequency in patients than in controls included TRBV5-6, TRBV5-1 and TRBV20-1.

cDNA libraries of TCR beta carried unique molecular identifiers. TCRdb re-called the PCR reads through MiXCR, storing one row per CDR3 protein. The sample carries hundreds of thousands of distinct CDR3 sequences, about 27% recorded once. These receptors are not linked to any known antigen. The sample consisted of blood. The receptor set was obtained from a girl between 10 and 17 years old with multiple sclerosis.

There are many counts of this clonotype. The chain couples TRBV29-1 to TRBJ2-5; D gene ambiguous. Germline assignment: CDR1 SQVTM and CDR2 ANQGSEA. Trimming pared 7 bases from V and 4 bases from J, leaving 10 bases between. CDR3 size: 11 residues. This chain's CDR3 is CSGGFRETQYF. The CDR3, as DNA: TGCAGCGGCGGATTCAGAGAGACCCAGTACTTC.

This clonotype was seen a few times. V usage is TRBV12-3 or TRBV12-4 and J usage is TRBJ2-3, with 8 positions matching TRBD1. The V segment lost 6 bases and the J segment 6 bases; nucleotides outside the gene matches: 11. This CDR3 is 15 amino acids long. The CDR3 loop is CASSRTGGSGDTQYF. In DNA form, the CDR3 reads TGTGCCAGCAGCCGAACAGGGGGGAGCGGCGATACGCAGTATTTT.

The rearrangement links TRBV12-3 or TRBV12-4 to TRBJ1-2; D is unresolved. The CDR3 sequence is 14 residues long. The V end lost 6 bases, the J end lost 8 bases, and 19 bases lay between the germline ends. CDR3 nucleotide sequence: TGTGCCAGCAGCGCCACCGGACGCGTCCGGGGCTACACCTTC. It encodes CASSATGRVRGYTF.

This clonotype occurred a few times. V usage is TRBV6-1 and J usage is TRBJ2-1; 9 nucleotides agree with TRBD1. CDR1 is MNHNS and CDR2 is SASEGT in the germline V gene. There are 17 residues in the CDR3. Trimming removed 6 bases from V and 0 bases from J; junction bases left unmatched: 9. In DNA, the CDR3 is TGTGCCAGCAGCCAGGACAGGGGTGGCGGCTCCTACAATGAGCAGTTCTTC. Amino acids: CASSQDRGGGSYNEQFF.

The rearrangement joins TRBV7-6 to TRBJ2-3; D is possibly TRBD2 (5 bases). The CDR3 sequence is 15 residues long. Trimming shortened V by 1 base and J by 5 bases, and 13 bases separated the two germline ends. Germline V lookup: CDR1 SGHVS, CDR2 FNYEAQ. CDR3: CASSLGRTLVDTQYF. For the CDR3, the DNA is TGTGCCAGCAGCTTAGGGCGGACTCTGGTAGATACGCAGTATTTT. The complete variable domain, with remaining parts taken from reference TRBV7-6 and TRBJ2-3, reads GAGVSQSPRYKVTKRGQDVALRCDPISGHVSLYWYRQALGQGPEFLTYFNYEAQQDKSGLPNDRFSAERPEGSISTLTIQRTEQRDSAMYRCASSLGRTLVDTQYFGPGTRLTVL.